The TCR beta chain described here comes from a study of blood T cell repertoires in COVID-19. Whole-study context: PBMCs, B-cell-depleted T cells, or T cells provided the cDNA or gDNA that made up the material.

The authors' processing: For nucleated cells, counts were estimated from reference gene primer amplification. This table comes from immunoSEQ multiplex PCR, and its TCRdb copy is limited to in-frame clones, with some not included. The V and J calls and clone size are taken from that table; D and trimming were inferred from the DNA. Counted here are a few hundred thousand clones, more than 85% occurring once; the ten biggest clones make up around 5%. Germline-derived CDR1 and CDR2 are MDHEN and SYDVKM. The V end was cut by 8 bases, the J end by 3 bases, with 22 bases between. The CDR3 loop spans 16 amino acids. Seattle patients were enrolled while actively infected and followed longitudinally.

Sequencing used peripheral blood. The source of this sequence is a woman aged 60-75 years with COVID-19, enrolled during active disease. The chain has TRBV28 and TRBJ1-1; a possible D gene is TRBD1 (6 bases). CDR3 bases: TGTGCCAGCCCCTCCCGGGACACGGGGAATTACACTGAAGCTTTCTTT. Protein: CASPSRDTGNYTEAFF.